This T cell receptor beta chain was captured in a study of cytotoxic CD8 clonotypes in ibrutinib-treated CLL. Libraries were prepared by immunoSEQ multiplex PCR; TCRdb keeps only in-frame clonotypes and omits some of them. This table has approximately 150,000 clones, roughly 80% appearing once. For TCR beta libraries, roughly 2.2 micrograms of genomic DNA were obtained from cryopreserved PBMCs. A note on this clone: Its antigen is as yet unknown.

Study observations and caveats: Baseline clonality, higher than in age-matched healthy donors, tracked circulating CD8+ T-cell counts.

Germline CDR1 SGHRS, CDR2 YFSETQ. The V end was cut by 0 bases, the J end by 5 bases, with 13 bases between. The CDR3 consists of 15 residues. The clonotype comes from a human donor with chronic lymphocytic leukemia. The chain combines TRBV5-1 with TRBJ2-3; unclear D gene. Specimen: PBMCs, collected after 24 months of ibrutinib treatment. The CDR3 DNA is TGCGCCAGCAGCTTGGAGGCGGCCGGAGTAGATACGCAGTATTTT. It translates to CASSLEAAGVDTQYF.